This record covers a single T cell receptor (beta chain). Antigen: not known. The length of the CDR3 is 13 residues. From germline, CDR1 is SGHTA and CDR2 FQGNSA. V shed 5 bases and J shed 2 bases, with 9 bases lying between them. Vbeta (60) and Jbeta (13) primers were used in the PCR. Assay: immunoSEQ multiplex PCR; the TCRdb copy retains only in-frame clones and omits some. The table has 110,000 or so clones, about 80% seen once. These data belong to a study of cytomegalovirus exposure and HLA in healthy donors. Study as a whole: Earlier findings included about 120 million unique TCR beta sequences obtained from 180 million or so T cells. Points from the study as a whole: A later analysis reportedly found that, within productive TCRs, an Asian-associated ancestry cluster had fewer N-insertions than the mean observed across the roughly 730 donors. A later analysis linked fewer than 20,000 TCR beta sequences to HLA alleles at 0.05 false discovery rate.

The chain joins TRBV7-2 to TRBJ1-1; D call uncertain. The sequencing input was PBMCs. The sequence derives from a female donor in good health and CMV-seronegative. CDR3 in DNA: TGTGCCAGCAGCCTAGAAGCCAACACTGAAGCTTTCTTT. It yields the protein CASSLEANTEAFF.